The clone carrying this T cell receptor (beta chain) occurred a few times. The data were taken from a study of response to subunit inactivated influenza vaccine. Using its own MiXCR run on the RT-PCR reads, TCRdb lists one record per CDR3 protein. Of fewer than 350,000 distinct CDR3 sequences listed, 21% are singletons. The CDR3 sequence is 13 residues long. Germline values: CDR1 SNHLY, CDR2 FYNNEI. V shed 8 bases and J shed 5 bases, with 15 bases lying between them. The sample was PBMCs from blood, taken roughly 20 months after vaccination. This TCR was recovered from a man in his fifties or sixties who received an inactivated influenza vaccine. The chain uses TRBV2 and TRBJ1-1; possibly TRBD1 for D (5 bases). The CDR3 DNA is TGTGCCAGCGGGAACAGGCCCAGTACTGAAGCTTTCTTT. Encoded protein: CASGNRPSTEAFF.